This TCR beta chain was sequenced during a study of cytomegalovirus exposure and HLA in healthy donors. Findings of the study overall: The listing of 150 to 200 TCR beta chains classed them as cytomegalovirus-associated. In a later analysis, most CMV-associated TCR beta chains appeared HLA-restricted. In a later analysis, a genetic analysis reported fewer productive-TCR N-insertions in an Asian-associated ancestry cluster than the cohort average.

V gave up 4 bases and J gave up 7 bases, with 16 bases separating them. Germline V gene data show CDR1 as MDHEN and CDR2 as SYDVKM. The CDR3 covers 15 residues. Turning to this clone: What it binds is not known.

Primers included in the PCR were 60 Vbeta and 13 Jbeta primers. Assay used: immunoSEQ multiplex PCR; TCRdb lists only in-frame clones, some missing. The repertoire holds 120,000 or so clones, with 79% as singletons. The chain combines TRBV28 with TRBJ1-4; the D is unclear. Sequencing was done on a sample of PBMCs. The TCR comes from a man younger than 35 in good health and CMV-seronegative. As DNA, the CDR3 is TGTGCCAGCAGTTCCCTCATGGGAGGAAGTGAAAAACTGTTTTTT. This translates into CASSSLMGGSEKLFF. Combining the CDR3 with reference TRBV28 and TRBJ1-4 gives the whole variable domain DVKVTQSSRYLVKRTGEKVFLECVQDMDHENMFWYRQDPGLGLRLIYFSYDVKMKEKGDIPEGYSVSREKKERFSLILESASTNQTSMYLCASSSLMGGSEKLFFGSGTQLSVL.